One and the same sample provided the 7 T cell receptor beta chains below, sequenced in a study of cytomegalovirus exposure and HLA in healthy donors. PCR used 60 Vbeta primers and 13 Jbeta primers. The table came from immunoSEQ multiplex PCR; TCRdb's copy has only in-frame clones and leaves some out. The repertoire holds roughly 100,000 clones, roughly a tenth seen once, with under 6% in the top ten. Input material: PBMCs. These receptors all stem from a man in his forties in good health and CMV-seropositive.

V usage is TRBV9 and J usage is TRBJ2-1; 9 bases match TRBD2. The CDR3 sequence is 15 residues long. From germline, CDR1 is SGDLS and CDR2 YYNGEE. The ends lost 4 bases at V and 1 base at J; junction bases unmatched: 3. The CDR3 reads CASSSSGSSYNEQFF. CDR3 coding DNA: TGTGCCAGCAGCAGTAGCGGGAGTTCCTACAATGAGCAGTTCTTC. Full variable domain (missing parts from reference TRBV9 and TRBJ2-1): DSGVTQTPKHLITATGQRVTLRCSPRSGDLSVYWYQQSLDQGLQFLIQYYNGEERAKGNILERFSAQQFPDLHSELNLSSLELGDSALYFCASSSSGSSYNEQFFGPGTRLTVL.

The V gene is TRBV27, the J gene TRBJ2-5; TRBD2 might be the D (5 bases). This CDR3 comprises 15 residues. Germline assignment: CDR1 MNHEY and CDR2 SMNVEV (reference sequence). Trimming left V 5 bases short and J 14 bases short, with 27 bases between. The CDR3 sequence is CASSPLASPTNTRYF. The CDR3 nucleotides read TGTGCCAGCAGTCCATTGGCTAGCCCTACAAATACCCGCTACTTC.

The chain joins TRBV2 to TRBJ2-4, with 8 bases that match TRBD1. After removal of 3 bases from V and 12 bases from J, the junction contained 7 bases not matched to a gene. CDR1 and CDR2 (germline): SNHLY, FYNNEI. This CDR3 spans 13 amino acids. The CDR3: CASSEGTGVNQYF. The CDR3 nucleotides read TGTGCCAGCAGTGAGGGGACAGGCGTTAATCAGTACTTC.

The table lists this clone with a few counts. This chain connects TRBV30 to TRBJ1-2; D possibly corresponds to TRBD1 (5 bases). Germline values: CDR1 GTSNPN, CDR2 SVGIG (reference sequence). The ends were cut back, 3 bases at V and 8 bases at J, with 13 bases in the middle. The CDR3 loop spans 12 amino acids. The CDR3 sequence is CAWSQTGVGYTF. As DNA, the CDR3 is TGTGCCTGGAGCCAAACGGGGGTCGGCTACACCTTC.

The chain uses TRBV9 and TRBJ1-1; TRBD1 aligns across 7 bases. After removal of 6 bases from V and 4 bases from J, the junction contained 9 bases not matched to a gene. Germline V gene sequence: CDR1 SGDLS, CDR2 YYNGEE. This CDR3 has 14 amino acids. This chain's CDR3 is CASNSAGTATEAFF. In DNA, the CDR3 is TGTGCCAGCAACAGCGCGGGGACAGCCACTGAAGCTTTCTTT.

The CDR3 loop is CASSRDRASSYEQYF. CDR3 DNA: TGTGCCAGCAGCCGGGACAGGGCCTCATCCTACGAGCAGTACTTC. V is TRBV11-2 and J is TRBJ2-7, with 9 nucleotides matching TRBD1. The CDR3 is 15 amino acids. The V gene end was trimmed by 5 bases and the J gene end by 1 base; junction bases not matched to a gene: 6. CDR1 is SGHAT, CDR2 FQNNGV, per germline.

The genes are TRBV7-8 and TRBJ2-1; a weak D match, TRBD1 (5 bases). This CDR3 contains 15 residues. V lost 2 bases and J 0 bases, leaving 8 bases between the germline ends. Germline lookup yields CDR1 SGHVS and CDR2 FQNEAQ. In DNA form, the CDR3 reads TGTGCCAGCAGCTTAAGAGACAGCTCCTACAATGAGCAGTTCTTC. Its translation: CASSLRDSSYNEQFF.